The 4 T cell receptor beta chains in this list originate from one sample, sequenced in a study of blood T cell repertoires in COVID-19. Profiling relied on immunoSEQ multiplex PCR, and the TCRdb table lists in-frame clones only, not all of them. The sample carries 140,000 to 150,000 clones, approximately 83% recorded once. The specimen was peripheral blood. These receptors all come from a woman aged 60-75 years with COVID-19, enrolled during active disease.

The chain couples TRBV10-3 to TRBJ1-2; D is undetermined. The CDR3 length is 13 residues. Per the germline V gene, CDR1 is ENHRY and CDR2 is SYGVKD. V lost 10 bases and J 0 bases, leaving 12 bases between the germline ends. CDR3 bases: TGTGCCACCACACCCGTGACTAACTATGGCTACACCTTC. Its translation: CATTPVTNYGYTF.

The V and J genes are TRBV5-1 and TRBJ2-2; unclear D gene. Germline V CDR1 and CDR2: SGHRS, YFSETQ. The CDR3 has 15 residues. Trimming left V 0 bases short and J 0 bases short, with 6 bases between. The CDR3 region has the DNA TGCGCCAGCAGCTTGGTTGCAGCGAACACCGGGGAGCTGTTTTTT. Translated: CASSLVAANTGELFF.

The table lists this clone with a few counts. The chain links TRBV13 to TRBJ2-5; no firm D call. The CDR3 is made up of 12 amino acids. Trimming stripped 2 bases from V and 5 bases from J, with 6 bases between. Germline CDR1 PRHDT, CDR2 FYEKMQ (reference sequence). CDR3 region: CASSLTGETQYF. CDR3 bases: TGTGCCAGCAGCTTAACCGGGGAGACCCAGTACTTC.

The chain is built from TRBV7-9 and TRBJ1-2; 7 nucleotides line up with TRBD1. Germline CDR1 reads SEHNR; CDR2 reads FQNEAQ (reference sequence). The junction had 3 bases not matched to a gene; V was cut back by 8 bases and J by 3 bases. CDR3 length: 12 amino acids. This CDR3 reads CASHRGDYGYTF. The CDR3 bases are TGTGCCAGCCACAGGGGAGACTATGGCTACACCTTC.